Below, 9 T cell receptor beta chains from the same sample are listed, as sequenced in a study of blood T cell repertoires in COVID-19. The data were produced by immunoSEQ multiplex PCR, yet TCRdb's version contains in-frame clones alone and is incomplete. The sample carries under 500,000 clones, approximately 90% recorded once. Material: peripheral blood. The receptors stem from a woman aged 30 to 39 with acute or convalescent COVID-19.

The CDR3 here is CASSFDNSGIIVNEQFF. CDR3 bases: TGTGCCAGCAGTTTCGATAATAGCGGGATTATTGTGAATGAGCAGTTCTTC. The genes are TRBV28 and TRBJ2-1; TRBD2 matches 8 bases. CDR1 and CDR2 (germline): MDHEN, SYDVKM. Germline trimming cut 3 bases from V and 7 bases from J; bases unmatched to any gene: 14. This CDR3 region has 17 residues.

The CDR3 reads CASSVGSKGYTEAFF. The DNA of the CDR3 is TGTGCCAGCAGCGTAGGCTCAAAGGGGTACACTGAAGCTTTCTTT. The chain carries TRBV9 and TRBJ1-1; TRBD1 might be the D (5 bases). Germline loops: CDR1 SGDLS, CDR2 YYNGEE. The CDR3 runs 15 residues. The ends were cut back, 0 bases at V and 3 bases at J, with 12 bases in the middle.

The rearrangement uses TRBV27 and TRBJ2-3; no definite D call. Trimming removed 3 bases at V and 4 bases at J, with 8 bases between. CDR3 length: 13 amino acids. Per germline, CDR1 MNHEY and CDR2 SMNVEV (reference sequence). CDR3 loop: CASSFLGADTQYF. In DNA form, the CDR3 reads TGTGCCAGCAGTTTCCTTGGAGCAGATACGCAGTATTTT.

The chain links TRBV7-9 to TRBJ2-3; 8 bases are shared with TRBD1. The V and J ends lost 3 bases and 5 bases, in that order; junction bases with no gene match: 7. Germline V gene data show CDR1 as SEHNR and CDR2 as FQNEAQ (reference sequence). The CDR3 is made up of 15 amino acids. CDR3 residues: CASSFGQGEGDTQYF. The DNA of the CDR3 is TGTGCCAGCAGCTTCGGACAGGGCGAGGGAGATACGCAGTATTTT.

The V call is TRBV7-6, the J call TRBJ1-2; a weak D match, TRBD1 (5 bases). The CDR3 is made up of 13 amino acids. V dropped 1 base and J dropped 6 bases, with 9 bases sitting between them. The germline V gene has CDR1 SGHVS and CDR2 FNYEAQ. This CDR3 is CASSLGGMDGYTF. CDR3 nucleotides: TGTGCCAGCAGCTTAGGGGGCATGGATGGCTACACCTTC.

The chain recombines TRBV6-1 with TRBJ2-1; no firm D call. The CDR3 covers 14 residues. V lost 1 base and J 2 bases, leaving 6 bases between the germline ends. Germline lookup yields CDR1 MNHNS and CDR2 SASEGT. This CDR3 is CASSEEAAYNEQFF. In nucleotides, the CDR3 is TGTGCCAGCAGTGAAGAAGCCGCCTACAATGAGCAGTTCTTC.

The chain uses TRBV27 and TRBJ2-1; 7 bases are a match to TRBD1. Germline CDR1 MNHEY, CDR2 SMNVEV (reference sequence). Trimming removed 5 bases from V and 7 bases from J; junction bases left unmatched: 8. There are 14 residues in the CDR3. This CDR3 is CASSVTGVLNEQFF. CDR3 DNA sequence: TGTGCCAGCAGTGTTACAGGGGTTCTGAATGAGCAGTTCTTC.

The chain carries TRBV19 and TRBJ1-5; weak D call: TRBD1 (5 bases). V gave up 3 bases and J gave up 3 bases, with 21 bases separating them. Germline CDR1 reads LNHDA; CDR2 reads SQIVND (reference sequence). The CDR3 runs to 18 residues. The CDR3 nucleotides are TGTGCCAGTAGTATGGGGTTGGGGCGGCAGTCGGACAATCAGCCCCAGCATTTT. Translating it yields CASSMGLGRQSDNQPQHF.

This chain joins TRBV6-5 and TRBJ2-7; tentative D call: TRBD2 (5 bases). The V gene lost 0 bases and the J gene lost 0 bases, with 9 bases spanning the gap. Germline CDR1 is MNHEY and CDR2 is SVGAGI. The CDR3 has 15 residues. Written as DNA, the CDR3 is TGTGCCAGCAGTTACTCGATCGGAGGCTCCTACGAGCAGTACTTC. It encodes CASSYSIGGSYEQYF.